This paragraph reports one T cell receptor (beta chain). This clone was recorded once. Its binding antigen is unknown. Base quality data are lacking; no much larger clone is found one base away. The data were obtained in a study of blood T cell repertoires in COVID-19 (dated by TCRdb to 2020 to 2021). Describing the broader study: The collaborator samples originated in the United States, Italy and Spain and spanned the acute and convalescent phases of COVID-19. The repertoires were released in a freely available public database intended as a resource for research on the immune response to SARS-CoV-2. The prospective study material was composed of cDNA or gDNA derived from T cells, B-cell-depleted T cells, or PBMCs. Sample metadata almost always included a de-identified subject ID, COVID-19 status, age in years and sex. Deeply sampled blood TCRbeta repertoires from subjects exposed to, actively infected with, or recovered from COVID-19 were included in the dataset. The samples were drawn from the first 160 participants of the ongoing ImmuneRACE study and from about 1,200 subjects provided by 6 global collaborators. Where available, HLA class I and class II types were taken from metadata supplied by the sample provider and were not determined by assay-based typing.

Broader findings and caveats from the paper: Clinical and demographic metadata were provided uncurated, with the amount varying by source and participant.

TCRbeta CDR3 regions were amplified from genomic DNA using the immunoSEQ Assay, a bias-controlled multiplex PCR. Per the source publication's procedure: Within the assay, amplification of reference gene primers was used to estimate how many nucleated cells each sample contained. To quantify the absolute abundance of each unique TCRbeta CDR3 rearrangement, sequence reads were collapsed and filtered. For each sample, productive Simpson clonality was calculated by taking the square root of Simpson's diversity index across productive rearrangements. Drawn from immuneACCESS, this table holds only the in-frame rearrangements with V and J called that TCRdb kept. Clones are partly lost; checked studies trace under half to an unresolved V gene and leave the rest unexplained. V, J and clone size are those of that table, while D and trimming were read from the DNA. This sample lists about 98,000 clones; roughly 87% were detected once. About 4.2% of the sample is held by the ten biggest clonotypes.

The germline V and J ends show losses of 4 bases and 4 bases respectively, and no gene match explains 3 bases of the junction. CDR1 and CDR2 are drawn from the germline V gene: SGHVS, FQNEAQ. From its cysteine to its phenylalanine, the CDR3 spans 14 amino acids. The entry retains the CDR3 DNA only, 42 bases that are in frame from base 1. Collaborating institutions collected whole blood in K2EDTA tubes following their own protocols. For TCRbeta analysis, collaborator samples were shipped as frozen whole blood, as isolated PBMCs, or as DNA extracted from either sample type. The sequencing input was peripheral blood. The sequence is built from TRBV7-8 and TRBJ1-2; the central 10 bases match TRBD1. This receptor was identified in a man between 70 and 80 years old with acute or convalescent COVID-19. The DNA sequence follows: TGTGCCAGCAGCTCCGACAGGGGGCCCTATGGCTACACCTTC. The translation is CASSSDRGPYGYTF.